The rows below give T cell receptor beta chains drawn from one sample of a study of cytomegalovirus exposure and HLA in healthy donors. Libraries were prepared by immunoSEQ multiplex PCR; TCRdb keeps only in-frame clonotypes and omits some of them. Reported are 65,000 to 85,000 clones; the ten largest clones contain roughly 2.4%. The source material was PBMCs. The receptors originated from a female donor in good health and CMV-seropositive. The CDR3 runs from the conserved cysteine through the conserved F or W. The order of the fields is D gene, J gene, V gene, CDR3 protein, CDR3 DNA. The D gene is left open where the match is weak.

d_call: .; j_call: TRBJ2-7; v_call: TRBV29-1; cdr3_aa: CSVGEGDAYEQYF; cdr3_nt: TGCAGCGTTGGTGAGGGGGACGCCTACGAGCAGTACTTC
d_call: .; j_call: TRBJ1-1; v_call: TRBV5-6; cdr3_aa: CASSYTWSDMNTEAFF; cdr3_nt: TGTGCCAGCAGCTATACTTGGTCTGACATGAACACTGAAGCTTTCTTT
d_call: .; j_call: TRBJ1-2; v_call: TRBV27; cdr3_aa: CASSLSGQVYGYTF; cdr3_nt: TGTGCCAGCAGTTTATCGGGTCAGGTTTATGGCTACACCTTC
d_call: .; j_call: TRBJ1-1; v_call: TRBV30; cdr3_aa: CAWRKQLNTEAFF; cdr3_nt: TGTGCCTGGAGGAAACAACTGAACACTGAAGCTTTCTTT
d_call: TRBD2; j_call: TRBJ2-5; v_call: TRBV2; cdr3_aa: CASGGTSGGVFETQYF; cdr3_nt: TGTGCCAGCGGGGGTACTAGCGGGGGGGTATTTGAGACCCAGTACTTC
d_call: TRBD2; j_call: TRBJ2-1; v_call: TRBV6-6; cdr3_aa: CASRGVAGGNEQFF; cdr3_nt: TGTGCCAGCCGCGGCGTAGCGGGGGGCAATGAGCAGTTCTTC
d_call: TRBD2; j_call: TRBJ2-3; v_call: TRBV9; cdr3_aa: CASSVDPSGPDTQYF; cdr3_nt: TGTGCCAGCAGCGTAGACCCTAGCGGGCCAGATACGCAGTATTTT
d_call: .; j_call: TRBJ1-1; v_call: TRBV25-1; cdr3_aa: CASSESGPGRGNAEDFF; cdr3_nt: TGTGCCAGCAGTGAATCGGGACCTGGGCGGGGTAACGCTGAAGATTTCTTT
d_call: .; j_call: TRBJ2-7; v_call: TRBV5-5; cdr3_aa: CASSWTGIAYEQYF; cdr3_nt: TGTGCCAGCAGCTGGACTGGAATCGCCTACGAGCAGTACTTC
d_call: .; j_call: TRBJ1-1; v_call: TRBV7-3; cdr3_aa: CASSSQPGTEAFF; cdr3_nt: TGTGCCAGCAGCTCACAACCGGGCACTGAAGCTTTCTTT
d_call: .; j_call: TRBJ2-3; v_call: TRBV27; cdr3_aa: CASTPGQVPTDTQYF; cdr3_nt: TGTGCCAGCACCCCTGGGCAGGTGCCCACAGATACGCAGTATTTT
d_call: .; j_call: TRBJ1-3; v_call: TRBV9; cdr3_aa: CASSQQSQSGNTIYF; cdr3_nt: TGTGCCAGCAGCCAACAGAGCCAATCTGGAAACACCATATATTTT
d_call: .; j_call: TRBJ2-1; v_call: TRBV27; cdr3_aa: CASSISAVGNEQFF; cdr3_nt: TGTGCCAGCAGCATCTCAGCGGTGGGCAATGAGCAGTTCTTC
d_call: .; j_call: TRBJ2-7; v_call: TRBV10-3; cdr3_aa: CAINIRGITYEQYF; cdr3_nt: TGTGCCATCAATATAAGGGGAATCACCTACGAGCAGTACTTC
d_call: .; j_call: TRBJ2-2; v_call: TRBV27; cdr3_aa: CASSLNIIQQANTGELFF; cdr3_nt: TGTGCCAGCAGCCTAAATATTATCCAACAGGCGAACACCGGGGAGCTGTTTTTT
d_call: TRBD1; j_call: TRBJ1-2; v_call: TRBV6-5; cdr3_aa: CASSLNRDSSGYTF; cdr3_nt: TGTGCCAGCAGCCTAAACCGGGACAGTAGTGGCTACACCTTC
d_call: TRBD1; j_call: TRBJ2-7; v_call: TRBV30; cdr3_aa: CAWEGWKDRSSYEQYF; cdr3_nt: TGTGCCTGGGAAGGGTGGAAGGACAGGAGCTCCTACGAGCAGTACTTC
d_call: .; j_call: TRBJ2-5; v_call: TRBV5-1; cdr3_aa: CASSLQETQYF; cdr3_nt: TGCGCCAGCAGCCTGCAAGAGACCCAGTACTTC
d_call: .; j_call: TRBJ1-2; v_call: TRBV28; cdr3_aa: CASRPYPGGGYTF; cdr3_nt: TGTGCCAGCAGGCCATATCCCGGTGGTGGCTACACCTTC
d_call: .; j_call: TRBJ1-2; v_call: TRBV6-5; cdr3_aa: CASSDRPSFYGYTF; cdr3_nt: TGTGCCAGCAGCGACAGACCCTCTTTCTATGGCTACACCTTC
d_call: TRBD2; j_call: TRBJ2-2; v_call: TRBV29-1; cdr3_aa: CSVVLAGGPDTGELFF; cdr3_nt: TGCAGCGTTGTGCTAGCGGGAGGGCCGGACACCGGGGAGCTGTTTTTT
d_call: .; j_call: TRBJ2-7; v_call: TRBV13; cdr3_aa: CASSLGGTGDHEQYF; cdr3_nt: TGTGCCAGCAGCTTAGGAGGTACGGGTGATCACGAGCAGTACTTC
d_call: .; j_call: TRBJ1-3; v_call: TRBV6-5; cdr3_aa: CASSATVVSGNTIYF; cdr3_nt: TGTGCCAGCAGCGCCACAGTGGTCTCTGGAAACACCATATATTTT
d_call: .; j_call: TRBJ1-4; v_call: TRBV6-6; cdr3_aa: CASSSREGWTNEKLFF; cdr3_nt: TGTGCCAGCAGTTCCCGGGAGGGGTGGACTAATGAAAAACTGTTTTTT
d_call: .; j_call: TRBJ2-7; v_call: TRBV5-1; cdr3_aa: CASHGLNSYEQYF; cdr3_nt: TGCGCCAGCCACGGACTGAACTCCTACGAGCAGTACTTC
d_call: TRBD2; j_call: TRBJ2-7; v_call: TRBV30; cdr3_aa: CAWSPGLAGETSYEQYF; cdr3_nt: TGTGCCTGGAGCCCGGGACTAGCGGGAGAAACATCCTACGAGCAGTACTTC
d_call: TRBD1; j_call: TRBJ2-1; v_call: TRBV5-4; cdr3_aa: CASSLGGRGRGDEQFF; cdr3_nt: TGTGCCAGCAGCTTGGGAGGCAGGGGGCGCGGGGATGAGCAGTTCTTC
d_call: .; j_call: TRBJ1-1; v_call: TRBV9; cdr3_aa: CASSQTEKNTEAFF; cdr3_nt: TGTGCCAGCAGTCAGACAGAGAAGAACACTGAAGCTTTCTTT
d_call: TRBD2; j_call: TRBJ2-7; v_call: TRBV2; cdr3_aa: CASSGVAGGYEQYF; cdr3_nt: TGTGCCAGCAGTGGAGTAGCGGGGGGCTACGAGCAGTACTTC
d_call: TRBD2; j_call: TRBJ2-7; v_call: TRBV11-2; cdr3_aa: CASSLDRVPSGRIPYEQYF; cdr3_nt: TGTGCCAGCAGCTTAGATCGAGTCCCTAGCGGGAGGATTCCCTACGAGCAGTACTTC
d_call: .; j_call: TRBJ1-2; v_call: TRBV27; cdr3_aa: CASSLYTNYGYTF; cdr3_nt: TGTGCCAGCAGTCTCTATACTAACTATGGCTACACCTTC
d_call: TRBD1; j_call: TRBJ1-6; v_call: TRBV18; cdr3_aa: CASSPRDRDSPLHF; cdr3_nt: TGTGCCAGCTCACCCAGGGACAGGGATTCACCCCTACACTTT
d_call: .; j_call: TRBJ1-4; v_call: TRBV11-2; cdr3_aa: CASSPGGSYGEKLFF; cdr3_nt: TGTGCCAGCAGCCCTGGGGGCTCCTACGGGGAAAAACTGTTTTTT
d_call: TRBD2; j_call: TRBJ2-1; v_call: TRBV19; cdr3_aa: CASSILGGDNEQFF; cdr3_nt: TGTGCCAGTAGTATTTTGGGGGGGGACAATGAGCAGTTCTTC
d_call: .; j_call: TRBJ1-1; v_call: TRBV7-7; cdr3_aa: CASSPWGFNTEAFF; cdr3_nt: TGTGCTAGCAGCCCCTGGGGCTTTAACACTGAAGCTTTCTTT
d_call: .; j_call: TRBJ2-3; v_call: TRBV18; cdr3_aa: CASSPYEGLLRDTQYF; cdr3_nt: TGTGCCAGCTCACCATATGAGGGCCTGCTCCGAGATACGCAGTATTTT
d_call: .; j_call: TRBJ2-1; v_call: TRBV18; cdr3_aa: CASSPSGEQFF; cdr3_nt: TGTGCCAGCTCCCCGTCTGGCGAGCAGTTCTTC
d_call: .; j_call: TRBJ1-1; v_call: TRBV4-1; cdr3_aa: CASSQVRVNTEAFF; cdr3_nt: TGCGCCAGCAGCCAAGTTCGCGTGAACACTGAAGCTTTCTTT